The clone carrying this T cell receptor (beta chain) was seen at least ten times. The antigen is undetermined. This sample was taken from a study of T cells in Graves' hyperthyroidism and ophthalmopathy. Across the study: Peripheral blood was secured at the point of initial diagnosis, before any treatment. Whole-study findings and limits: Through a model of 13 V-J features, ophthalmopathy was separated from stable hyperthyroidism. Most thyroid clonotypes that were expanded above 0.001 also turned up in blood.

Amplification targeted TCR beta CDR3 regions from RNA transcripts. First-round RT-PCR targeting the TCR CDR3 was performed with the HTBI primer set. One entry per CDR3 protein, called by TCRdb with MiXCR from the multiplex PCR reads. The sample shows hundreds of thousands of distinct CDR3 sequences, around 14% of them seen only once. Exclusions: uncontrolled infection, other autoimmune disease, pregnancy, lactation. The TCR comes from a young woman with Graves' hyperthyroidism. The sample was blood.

The CDR3 is CASRGRATNEKLFF. The CDR3 DNA is TGTGCCAGCAGGGGGAGGGCAACTAATGAAAAACTGTTTTTT. The genes are TRBV28 and TRBJ1-4; no clear D gene. Germline V gene sequence: CDR1 MDHEN, CDR2 SYDVKM. The CDR3 length is 14 residues. V was clipped by 6 bases and J by 0 bases, with 8 bases between them. Variable domain in full (rest from reference TRBV28 and TRBJ1-4): DVKVTQSSRYLVKRTGEKVFLECVQDMDHENMFWYRQDPGLGLRLIYFSYDVKMKEKGDIPEGYSVSREKKERFSLILESASTNQTSMYLCASRGRATNEKLFFGSGTQLSVL.